The 25 T cell receptor beta chains in this list originate from one sample, sequenced in a study of T cells after yellow fever vaccination. TCRdb reprocessed the 5' RACE reads via MiXCR and lists one record per CDR3 protein. The sample carries just over 250,000 distinct CDR3 sequences, about 5.2% recorded once. This material consisted of CD4+ T cells sorted from PBMCs, taken on the day of the yellow fever booster vaccination. The receptor set was obtained from a man younger than 35 who received the YFV17D yellow fever vaccine.

The CDR3 coding sequence is TGTGCCAGCAGCCTCCGGGACACTAACTACGAGCAGTACTTC. Translation: CASSLRDTNYEQYF. This chain links TRBV6-1 with TRBJ2-7; D is possibly TRBD1 (6 bases). Trimming stripped 6 bases from V and 3 bases from J, with 15 bases between. Germline V gene sequence: CDR1 MNHNS, CDR2 SASEGT. The length of the CDR3 is 14 residues.

V and J are TRBV4-2 and TRBJ2-2; D call uncertain. Trimming cost V 3 bases and J 2 bases, with 16 bases left between them. Germline CDR1 is LGHNA and CDR2 is YNFKEQ. CDR3 length: 17 residues. This CDR3 is CASSQLDVEHNTGELFF. The CDR3 DNA is TGTGCCAGCAGCCAGTTAGACGTCGAACATAACACCGGGGAGCTGTTTTTT.

This clonotype has only a few counts. The chain uses TRBV28 and TRBJ2-7, with D possibly TRBD1 on 5 matching bases. V gave up 6 bases and J gave up 2 bases, with 11 bases separating them. This CDR3 is built from 13 residues. Germline lookup yields CDR1 MDHEN and CDR2 SYDVKM. CDR3 in DNA: TGTGCCAGCAGAAAGACAGCAACCTACGAGCAGTACGTC. As protein: CASRKTATYEQYV.

The CDR3: CASSPQQSWGSGNTIYF. CDR3 sequence (DNA): TGTGCCAGCTCACCCCAACAGAGTTGGGGTTCTGGAAACACCATATATTTT. The chain joins TRBV18 to TRBJ1-3; no reliable D call. The V end lost 3 bases, the J end lost 1 base, and 16 bases lay between the germline ends. Germline CDR1 KGHSH, CDR2 LQKENI. The CDR3 runs to 17 residues.

V usage is TRBV4-1 and J usage is TRBJ1-5; 8 nucleotides align to TRBD1. V gave up 3 bases and J gave up 7 bases; unmatched junction bases: 8. CDR1 MGHRA and CDR2 YSYEKL come from the germline V gene. The CDR3 sequence is 15 residues long. This chain's CDR3 is CASSHGQGVEQPQHF. The DNA of the CDR3 is TGCGCCAGCAGCCACGGACAGGGCGTAGAACAGCCCCAGCATTTT.

The chain is built from TRBV5-1 and TRBJ2-7, with D perhaps TRBD2 (6 bases). CDR3 length: 16 amino acids. Trimming took 0 bases from V and 5 from J, leaving 18 bases between them. Germline CDR1 SGHRS, CDR2 YFSETQ. The CDR3 DNA reads TGCGCCAGCAGCTTGGAGGGACTGCTCCTTCTTGACGAGCAGTACTTC. Amino acid sequence: CASSLEGLLLLDEQYF.

V gene TRBV25-1 combines with J gene TRBJ1-4; possibly TRBD1 for D (5 bases). This CDR3 is 15 amino acids long. Germline V CDR1 and CDR2: MGHDK, SYGVNS. The ends were cut back, 3 bases at V and 4 bases at J, with 12 bases in the middle. This CDR3 is CASSDWRQLNEKLFF. In DNA form, the CDR3 reads TGTGCCAGCAGTGACTGGAGACAGCTTAATGAAAAACTGTTTTTT.

This clonotype has a handful of counts. V usage is TRBV7-2 and J usage is TRBJ1-5, with D possibly matching TRBD1 (5 bases). The CDR3 spans 15 residues. V was shortened by 6 bases and J by 0 bases, with 12 bases between the two germline ends. Germline V gene data show CDR1 as SGHTA and CDR2 as FQGNSA. The CDR3 DNA follows: TGTGCCAGCAGTCCACAGGCGATTAGCAATCAGCCCCAGCATTTT. It is translated as CASSPQAISNQPQHF.

This clonotype came up a few times. The chain is built from TRBV29-1 and TRBJ2-4; D ambiguous. The CDR3 consists of 13 residues. Germline CDR1 is SQVTM and CDR2 is ANQGSEA. V lost 4 bases and J 0 bases, leaving 7 bases between the germline ends. In nucleotides, the CDR3 is TGCAGCGTTGCTCCCCTAGCCAAAAACATTCAGTACTTC. Its protein is CSVAPLAKNIQYF. The variable domain in full, with the rest retrieved from reference TRBV29-1 and TRBJ2-4, is SAVISQKPSRDICQRGTSLTIQCQVDSQVTMMFWYRQQPGQSLTLIATANQGSEATYESGFVIDKFPISRPNLTFSTLTVSNMSPEDSSIYLCSVAPLAKNIQYFGAGTRLSVL.

There are many counts of this clonotype. The chain combines TRBV4-1 with TRBJ2-1; 13 positions match TRBD2. This CDR3 is built from 17 residues. V dropped 1 base and J dropped 6; count of bases not matched to a gene: 6. Germline CDR1 MGHRA, CDR2 YSYEKL. The CDR3 region has the DNA TGCGCCAGCAGCCAAGGTTGGACTAGCGGGGGCCCCAATGAGCAGTTCTTC. Translating it yields CASSQGWTSGGPNEQFF.

The genes are TRBV10-3 and TRBJ1-1, with unresolved D. This CDR3 region has 16 residues. The V end lost 2 bases, the J end lost 3 bases, and 16 bases lay between the germline ends. Germline CDR1 and CDR2: ENHRY and SYGVKD. CDR3 bases: TGTGCCATCAGTGAGGGTTTAGAAAGTCAGTACACTGAAGCTTTCTTT. The encoded protein is CAISEGLESQYTEAFF.

This clonotype has only a few counts. The chain couples TRBV11-2 to TRBJ1-6; a possible D gene is TRBD1 (6 bases). Germline V gene sequence: CDR1 SGHAT, CDR2 FQNNGV. Trimming stripped 6 bases from V and 9 bases from J, with 15 bases between. This CDR3 has 14 residues. CDR3 amino acids: CASSYRESGSPLHF. Written as DNA, the CDR3 is TGTGCCAGCAGTTACAGGGAATCGGGTTCACCCCTCCACTTT.

The CDR3 region has the DNA TGTGCCAGCAGCTTGAGGGGACTAGCCTACGAGCAGTACGTC. It codes for CASSLRGLAYEQYV. The rearrangement links TRBV5-4 to TRBJ2-7; 8 bases are shared with TRBD2. The CDR3 is made up of 14 amino acids. With V trimmed by 1 base and J by 2 bases, 2 bases remained unmatched. CDR1 and CDR2 (germline): SGHNT, YYREEE (reference sequence).

This clonotype was observed a handful of times. This chain connects TRBV18 to TRBJ2-7, with a possible D match to TRBD2 (7 bases). CDR1 and CDR2 (germline): KGHSH, LQKENI. The CDR3 has 15 amino acids. Trimming pared 6 bases from V and 7 bases from J, leaving 22 bases between. CDR3 sequence (DNA): TGTGCCAGCTCCCATTCCCGGGGGGCTCGGGGTGAGCAGTACTTC. This codes for CASSHSRGARGEQYF.

This clonotype was counted ten times or more. The chain has TRBV4-1 and TRBJ1-1; 8 nucleotides align to TRBD1. The CDR3 has 14 residues. The germline V gene has CDR1 MGHRA and CDR2 YSYEKL. The junction had 7 bases not matched to a gene; V was cut back by 8 bases and J by 2 bases. The CDR3 DNA follows: TGCGCCAGCTATGACAGGGGTCGAAACACTGAAGCTTTCTTT. Translating it yields CASYDRGRNTEAFF.

This clonotype has just a few counts. V gene TRBV5-1 combines with J gene TRBJ2-5; D might be TRBD1 or TRBD2, each matching 6 bases. CDR1 and CDR2 (germline): SGHRS, YFSETQ. V dropped 0 bases and J dropped 0 bases, with 12 bases sitting between them. The CDR3 is 16 amino acids. This CDR3 reads CASSLGGGPDQETQYF. DNA for the CDR3: TGCGCCAGCAGCTTGGGAGGGGGGCCGGACCAAGAGACCCAGTACTTC.

This clonotype was counted ten times or more. The rearrangement uses TRBV20-1 and TRBJ2-3; the match to TRBD2 covers 14 bases. Germline V gene data show CDR1 as DFQATT and CDR2 as SNEGSKA (reference sequence). The V and J ends lost 3 bases and 3 bases, in that order; junction bases with no gene match: 2. This CDR3 region has 15 residues. CDR3 sequence reads: CSARGLAGATDTQYF. CDR3 coding DNA: TGCAGTGCTAGGGGACTAGCGGGGGCGACAGATACGCAGTATTTT.

V is TRBV24-1 and J is TRBJ2-5; perhaps D is TRBD1 or TRBD2 (5 bases each). V lost 5 bases and J 0 bases, leaving 15 bases between the germline ends. The CDR3 totals 16 residues. Germline V gives CDR1 KGHDR, CDR2 SFDVKD. The DNA for the CDR3 is TGTGCCACCAGTGCTCCTGGGGGACCCTACCAAGAGACCCAGTACTTC. This encodes CATSAPGGPYQETQYF.

This clonotype was recorded at least ten times. J is TRBJ1-5 and V is TRBV5-5; 8 positions agree with TRBD1. The V segment lost 4 bases and the J segment 5 bases; nucleotides outside the gene matches: 5. Germline V gene data show CDR1 as SGHKS and CDR2 as YYEKEE (reference sequence). The CDR3 has 14 residues. CDR3 amino acids: CASSATGVDQPQHF. The CDR3 nucleotides are TGTGCCAGCAGCGCGACAGGGGTAGATCAGCCCCAGCATTTT.

The chain has TRBV5-1 and TRBJ2-7, with 10 bases fitting TRBD2. The CDR3 is 13 amino acids. Germline-derived CDR1 and CDR2 are SGHRS and YFSETQ. V dropped 4 bases and J dropped 7; count of bases not matched to a gene: 5. The CDR3 loop reads CASSDRTSGEQYF. In nucleotides, the CDR3 is TGCGCCAGCAGCGACCGGACTAGCGGTGAGCAGTACTTC.

This clonotype was counted between two and nine times. The genes are TRBV12-3 or TRBV12-4 and TRBJ2-3; unclear D gene. Trimming removed 3 bases at V and 2 bases at J, with 9 bases between. This CDR3 contains 14 residues. CDR3 nucleotides: TGTGCCAGCAGTTTCCCCCCCTTCACAGATACGCAGTATTTT. Its translation is CASSFPPFTDTQYF.

The genes are TRBV28 and TRBJ1-5; TRBD1 matches at 8 bases. V gave up 4 bases and J gave up 0 bases; unmatched junction bases: 11. Per the germline V gene, CDR1 is MDHEN and CDR2 is SYDVKM. CDR3 length equals 18 residues. The CDR3 is CASSWGTGTMYSNQPQHF. The CDR3 DNA follows: TGTGCCAGCAGTTGGGGGACAGGCACTATGTATAGCAATCAGCCCCAGCATTTT.

In its sample, this clonotype was seen a few times. CDR3 loop: CAKGKKGGNEQFF. CDR3 DNA sequence: TGTGCCAAGGGGAAAAAGGGCGGCAATGAGCAGTTCTTC. The chain joins TRBV7-2 to TRBJ2-1, with D maybe TRBD1 (5 bases). CDR3 length: 13 amino acids. Trimming took off 10 bases at V and 6 bases at J, with 16 bases between the two ends. Germline CDR1 SGHTA, CDR2 FQGNSA.

The rearrangement uses TRBV7-8 and TRBJ1-5; maybe TRBD1 (5 bases). The V end lost 9 bases, the J end lost 0 bases, and 27 bases lay between the germline ends. The length of the CDR3 is 19 residues. Germline values: CDR1 SGHVS, CDR2 FQNEAQ. The DNA of the CDR3 is TGTGCCAGTACGTTCCCGGATACCGAGAGACAGCCTAGCAATCAGCCCCAGCATTTT. Its protein is CASTFPDTERQPSNQPQHF.

This sequence joins TRBV20-1 and TRBJ2-3; D may correspond to TRBD1 or TRBD2 (5 bases each). Trimming removed 3 bases from V and 3 bases from J, with 16 bases in between. Germline assignment: CDR1 DFQATT and CDR2 SNEGSKA (reference sequence). CDR3 length equals 15 residues. The CDR3: CSASSRDGTTDTQYF. In nucleotides, the CDR3 is TGCAGTGCTAGTTCGAGGGACGGTACTACAGATACGCAGTATTTT.